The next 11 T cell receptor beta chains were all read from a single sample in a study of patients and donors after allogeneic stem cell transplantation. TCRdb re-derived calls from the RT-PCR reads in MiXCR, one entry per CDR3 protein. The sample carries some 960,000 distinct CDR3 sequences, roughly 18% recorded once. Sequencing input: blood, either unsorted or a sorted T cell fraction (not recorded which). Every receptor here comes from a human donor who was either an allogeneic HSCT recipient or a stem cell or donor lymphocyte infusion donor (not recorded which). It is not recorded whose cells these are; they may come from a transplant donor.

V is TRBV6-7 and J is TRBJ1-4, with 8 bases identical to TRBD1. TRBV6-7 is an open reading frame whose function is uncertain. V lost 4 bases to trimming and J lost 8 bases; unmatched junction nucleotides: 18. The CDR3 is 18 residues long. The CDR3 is CASSSGPPPRTGREKLFF. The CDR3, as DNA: TGTGCCAGCAGTTCCGGACCTCCACCCAGGACAGGGCGAGAAAAACTGTTTTTT.

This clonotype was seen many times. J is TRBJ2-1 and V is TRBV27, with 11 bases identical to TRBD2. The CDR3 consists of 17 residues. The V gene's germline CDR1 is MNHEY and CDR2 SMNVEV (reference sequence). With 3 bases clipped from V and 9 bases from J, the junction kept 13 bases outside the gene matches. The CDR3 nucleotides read TGTGCCAGCAGTTTCACGCAGCTACTAGCGGGAGATAGTGAGCAGTTCTTC. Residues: CASSFTQLLAGDSEQFF.

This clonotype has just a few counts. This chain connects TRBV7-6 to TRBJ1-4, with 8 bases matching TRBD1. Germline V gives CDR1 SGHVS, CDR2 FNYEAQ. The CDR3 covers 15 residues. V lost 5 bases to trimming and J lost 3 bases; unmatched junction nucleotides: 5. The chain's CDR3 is CASSRTGGANEKLFF. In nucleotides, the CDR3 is TGTGCCAGCAGCCGAACAGGGGGAGCTAATGAAAAACTGTTTTTT.

This CDR3 reads CASSLVSEGTEAFF. Here the CDR3 DNA reads TGTGCCAGCAGCTTAGTGTCAGAGGGCACTGAAGCTTTCTTT. The chain couples TRBV7-9 to TRBJ1-1; unclear D gene. Trimming pared 1 base from V and 4 bases from J, leaving 10 bases between. This CDR3 region has 14 residues. From germline, CDR1 is SEHNR and CDR2 FQNEAQ (reference sequence).

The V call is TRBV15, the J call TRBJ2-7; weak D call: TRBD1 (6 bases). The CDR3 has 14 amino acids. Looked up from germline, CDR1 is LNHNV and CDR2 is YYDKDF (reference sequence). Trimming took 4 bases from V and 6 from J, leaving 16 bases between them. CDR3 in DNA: TGTGCCACCAGCAAGACAGGACTCCCCCCCGAGCAGTACTTC. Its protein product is CATSKTGLPPEQYF.

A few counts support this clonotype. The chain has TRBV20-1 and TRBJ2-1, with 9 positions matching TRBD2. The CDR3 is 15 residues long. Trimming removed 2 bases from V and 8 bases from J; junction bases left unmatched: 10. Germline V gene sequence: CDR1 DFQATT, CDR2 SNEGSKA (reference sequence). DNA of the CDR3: TGCAGTGCTAGAACTGCCGGGACTAGCTTCGATGAGCAGTTCTTC. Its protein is CSARTAGTSFDEQFF.

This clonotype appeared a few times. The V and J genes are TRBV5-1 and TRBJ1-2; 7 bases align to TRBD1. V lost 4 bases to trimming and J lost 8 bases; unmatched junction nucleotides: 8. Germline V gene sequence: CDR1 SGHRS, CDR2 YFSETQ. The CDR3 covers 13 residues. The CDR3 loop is CASSPGQVEGYTF. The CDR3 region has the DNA TGCGCCAGCAGCCCTGGACAGGTGGAGGGCTACACCTTC.

The CDR3 reads CASSTGLLVPSTDTQYF. The CDR3 DNA follows: TGCGCCAGCAGCACGGGACTGCTGGTTCCTAGCACAGATACGCAGTATTTT. The genes are TRBV5-1 and TRBJ2-3; TRBD2 is a possible D gene (6 bases). V was shortened by 4 bases and J by 0 bases, with 18 bases between the two germline ends. From germline, CDR1 is SGHRS and CDR2 YFSETQ. CDR3 size: 17 residues.

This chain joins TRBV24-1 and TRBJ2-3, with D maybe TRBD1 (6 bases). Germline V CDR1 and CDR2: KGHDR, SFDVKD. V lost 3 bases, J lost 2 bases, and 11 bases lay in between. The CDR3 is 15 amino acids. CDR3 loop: CATSDRGWNTDTQYF. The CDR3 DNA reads TGTGCCACCAGTGATAGGGGGTGGAACACAGATACGCAGTATTTT.

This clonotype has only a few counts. CDR3 protein: CASSLSVRNYGYTF. Written as DNA, the CDR3 is TGTGCCAGCAGCTTAAGTGTCAGGAACTATGGCTACACCTTC. The rearrangement links TRBV5-6 to TRBJ1-2; D gene ambiguous. The CDR3 has 14 amino acids. Germline CDR1 reads SGHDT; CDR2 reads YYEEEE. The ends were cut back, 2 bases at V and 2 bases at J, with 10 bases in the middle.

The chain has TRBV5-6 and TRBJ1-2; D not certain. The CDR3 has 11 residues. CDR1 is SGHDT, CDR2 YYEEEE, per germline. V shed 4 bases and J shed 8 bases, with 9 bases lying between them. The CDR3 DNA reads TGTGCCAGCAGCGGGGAACAGGGCTACACCTTC. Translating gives CASSGEQGYTF.